The TCR beta chain under discussion was sequenced for a study of molecular identifiers for immune sequencing clone quantification. TCRdb used MiXCR to reprocess the PCR reads, holding one entry per CDR3 protein. Of approximately 550,000 distinct CDR3 sequences listed, over 20% are singletons. Unmatched junction bases numbered 7, after V lost 5 bases and J lost 6 bases. The CDR3 is made up of 14 amino acids. CDR1 MNHEY and CDR2 SMNVEV come from the germline V gene (reference sequence). Between about 19,000 and 1,100,000 sorted cells, with 10%, 30% or 50% RNA, yielded naive CD8 libraries. Sorting isolated naive CD8 T cells as CD8+CD4-CCR7+CD45RA+ events. Study-wide results and limits: Barcode collisions between identical TCR molecules could shrink estimates of highly expanded clone sizes.

This clonotype has a count of ten or more. No antigen is known for it. The chain is built from TRBV27 and TRBJ1-1, with TRBD1 matching over 9 bases. The TCR was taken from a human donor in good health. Some libraries in this study had Jurkat cell RNA spiked in. The sequenced sample consisted of naive CD8+ T cells from blood, with Jurkat cell RNA spiked in. Indicated subset: FACS-sorted CD8+CD4-CCR7+CD45RA+ naive T cells. This CDR3 is CASSLDRGGSEAFF. Here the CDR3 DNA reads TGTGCCAGCAGTCTTGACAGGGGGGGTTCTGAAGCTTTCTTT.